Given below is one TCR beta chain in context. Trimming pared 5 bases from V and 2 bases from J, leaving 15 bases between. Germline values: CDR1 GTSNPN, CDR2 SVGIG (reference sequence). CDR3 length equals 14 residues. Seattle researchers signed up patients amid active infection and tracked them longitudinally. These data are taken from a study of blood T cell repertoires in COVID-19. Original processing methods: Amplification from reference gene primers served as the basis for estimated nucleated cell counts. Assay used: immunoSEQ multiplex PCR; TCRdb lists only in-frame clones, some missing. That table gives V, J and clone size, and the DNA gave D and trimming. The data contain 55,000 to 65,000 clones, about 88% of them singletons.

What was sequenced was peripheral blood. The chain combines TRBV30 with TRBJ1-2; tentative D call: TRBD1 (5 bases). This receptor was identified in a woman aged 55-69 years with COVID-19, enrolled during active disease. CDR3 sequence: CAWADGGWNYGYTF. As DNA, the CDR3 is TGTGCCTGGGCCGACGGGGGATGGAACTATGGCTACACCTTC.